The 26 T cell receptor beta chains below all came from one sample that was sequenced in a study of T cell responses to AZD1222 COVID-19 vaccine. Measured with immunoSEQ multiplex PCR; TCRdb has only the in-frame clones, and not every one. The table lists fewer than 200,000 clones, around 89% of them singletons. Sequenced material: peripheral blood, taken 28 days after the second dose of the MenACWY control vaccine. The receptors originated from an adult who received the MenACWY meningococcal vaccine as a control.

In its sample, this clone was seen a few times. This rearrangement joins TRBV5-4 to TRBJ2-2; no clear D. The CDR3 is 16 residues long. Looked up from germline, CDR1 is SGHNT and CDR2 is YYREEE (reference sequence). V lost 3 bases and J 3 bases, leaving 15 bases between the germline ends. The chain's CDR3 is CASSSPPPEDTGELFF. Written as DNA, the CDR3 is TGTGCCAGCAGCTCCCCACCCCCAGAGGACACCGGGGAGCTGTTTTTT. Full variable domain (missing parts from reference TRBV5-4 and TRBJ2-2): ETGVTQSPTHLIKTRGQQVTLRCSSQSGHNTVSWYQQALGQGPQFIFQYYREEENGRGNFPPRFSGLQFPNYSSELNVNALELDDSALYLCASSSPPPEDTGELFFGEGSRLTVL.

This clone was counted only a few times. The rearrangement links TRBV6-5 to TRBJ2-3, with D unclear. The V end lost 5 bases, the J end lost 0 bases, and 12 bases lay between the germline ends. Germline CDR1 is MNHEY and CDR2 is SVGAGI. The CDR3 extends over 15 amino acids. CDR3 DNA sequence: TGTGCCAGCAGTCCCTCCGGAACTAGCACAGATACGCAGTATTTT. Translation gives CASSPSGTSTDTQYF.

CDR3 coding DNA: TGTGCCAGCAGCACTGGGACAGGTAGTTCCTACGAGCAGTACTTC. Its protein product is CASSTGTGSSYEQYF. This rearrangement joins TRBV9 to TRBJ2-7; 8 nucleotides align to TRBD1. CDR3 length: 15 amino acids. Germline V gives CDR1 SGDLS, CDR2 YYNGEE. V lost 4 bases to trimming and J lost 1 base; unmatched junction nucleotides: 7.

The DNA of the CDR3 is TGCGCCAGCAGCTTGGGGATCGAGGGCCGGGGAGGCGAAAAACTGTTTTTT. As protein: CASSLGIEGRGGEKLFF. This chain connects TRBV5-1 to TRBJ1-4; D gene unclear. The CDR3 contains 17 residues. V lost 0 bases, J lost 8 bases, and 20 bases lay in between. From germline, CDR1 is SGHRS and CDR2 YFSETQ.

This clone is a singleton in its sample. The chain combines TRBV6-5 with TRBJ2-5, with D tentatively TRBD1 or TRBD2 (5 bases each). V was trimmed by 0 bases and J by 6 bases, leaving 17 bases between them. From germline, CDR1 is MNHEY and CDR2 SVGAGI. The CDR3 is 16 residues long. In DNA form, the CDR3 reads TGTGCCAGCAGTTACTCGGCAGATTCTCCGGGGCAGACCCAGTACTTC. Its translation: CASSYSADSPGQTQYF.

The genes are TRBV7-2 and TRBJ1-2; D is uncertain. The CDR3 runs 17 residues. The V and J ends lost 3 bases and 0 bases respectively, with 17 bases between them. Germline CDR1 reads SGHTA; CDR2 reads FQGNSA. The CDR3 nucleotides are TGTGCCAGCAGCTTCGATCGGCCGGTATGGGCTAACTATGGCTACACCTTC. Translated: CASSFDRPVWANYGYTF.

The chain is built from TRBV11-2 and TRBJ1-1, with D possibly TRBD1 on 6 matching bases. CDR1 and CDR2 from the germline V gene are SGHAT and FQNNGV. V lost 5 bases and J 5 bases, leaving 15 bases between the germline ends. CDR3 length: 14 residues. CDR3 in amino acids: CASSIRQDGTEAFF. In DNA, the CDR3 is TGTGCCAGCAGCATACGACAGGATGGAACTGAAGCTTTCTTT.

This chain joins TRBV18 and TRBJ1-1; 8 bases fit TRBD1. CDR3 length: 18 residues. The V and J ends lost 2 bases and 4 bases, in that order; junction bases with no gene match: 15. Germline CDR1 is KGHSH and CDR2 is LQKENI. Here the CDR3 DNA reads TGTGCCAGCTCACCAGGGGAGACAGGGGCCTCCCGGGGCACTGAAGCTTTCTTT. Protein product: CASSPGETGASRGTEAFF. Variable domain in full (rest from reference TRBV18 and TRBJ1-1): NAGVMQNPRHLVRRRGQEARLRCSPMKGHSHVYWYRQLPEEGLKFMVYLQKENIIDESGMPKERFSAEFPKEGPSILRIQQVVRGDSAAYFCASSPGETGASRGTEAFFGQGTRLTVV.

This chain joins TRBV28 and TRBJ2-1, with D perhaps TRBD2 (5 bases). CDR1 and CDR2 (germline): MDHEN, SYDVKM. V shed 7 bases and J shed 1 base, with 8 bases lying between them. CDR3 length: 13 residues. The CDR3 nucleotides read TGTGCCAGCAATGGGGAGTCCTACAATGAGCAGTTCTTC. Amino acids: CASNGESYNEQFF.

V gene TRBV6-5 combines with J gene TRBJ2-7; unclear D gene. V lost 7 bases to trimming and J lost 0 bases, with 16 bases between them. This CDR3 comprises 15 residues. Germline-derived CDR1 and CDR2 are MNHEY and SVGAGI. CDR3 amino acids: CASNPSSSTSYEQYF. CDR3 coding DNA: TGTGCCAGCAACCCTTCCAGTTCTACCTCCTACGAGCAGTACTTC.

This chain links TRBV5-1 with TRBJ2-5; 9 bases fit TRBD1. V lost 7 bases to trimming and J lost 2 bases; unmatched junction nucleotides: 6. This CDR3 spans 14 amino acids. Per germline, CDR1 SGHRS and CDR2 YFSETQ. The CDR3 reads CASHPGTGQETQYF. The CDR3 nucleotides read TGCGCCAGCCACCCCGGGACAGGGCAAGAGACCCAGTACTTC.

The chain has TRBV5-6 and TRBJ1-5; 8 bases line up with TRBD1. In germline, CDR1 is SGHDT, CDR2 YYEEEE. This CDR3 spans 16 amino acids. The V segment lost 4 bases and the J segment 9 bases; nucleotides outside the gene matches: 15. CDR3 amino acids: CASSRRPGTGLWPQHF. The CDR3 DNA follows: TGTGCCAGCAGCCGTCGACCCGGGACAGGCCTGTGGCCCCAGCATTTT. The full variable domain, its missing parts supplied by reference TRBV5-6 and TRBJ1-5, is DAGVTQSPTHLIKTRGQQVTLRCSPKSGHDTVSWYQQALGQGPQFIFQYYEEEERQRGNFPDRFSGHQFPNYSSELNVNALLLGDSALYLCASSRRPGTGLWPQHFGDGTRLSIL.

This CDR3 reads CASSLWAGLNTGELFF. CDR3 coding DNA: TGTGCCAGCAGCTTATGGGCGGGGCTGAACACCGGGGAGCTGTTTTTT. The chain recombines TRBV7-2 with TRBJ2-2; the D gene is possibly TRBD2 (6 bases). Per germline, CDR1 SGHTA and CDR2 FQGNSA. V was shortened by 2 bases and J by 1 base, with 11 bases between the two germline ends. The CDR3 contains 16 residues.

The chain links TRBV19 to TRBJ1-6; 7 nucleotides line up with TRBD1. V was pared by 5 bases and J by 9 bases, with 10 bases of the junction left unmatched. Germline V gene data show CDR1 as LNHDA and CDR2 as SQIVND (reference sequence). The CDR3 sequence is 15 residues long. The CDR3 sequence: CASSPLADRFSPLHF. The CDR3 DNA follows: TGTGCCAGTAGTCCCCTTGCGGACAGGTTTTCACCCCTCCACTTT.

This clone was seen a handful of times. The rearrangement uses TRBV28 and TRBJ1-2; D is unclear. V was shortened by 5 bases and J by 5 bases, with 3 bases between the two germline ends. This CDR3 spans 10 amino acids. CDR1 MDHEN and CDR2 SYDVKM come from the germline V gene. CDR3 bases: TGTGCCAGCAGTAAATATGGCTACACCTTC. Translation gives CASSKYGYTF.

The genes are TRBV7-9 and TRBJ2-5; weak D call: TRBD2 (5 bases). Germline lookup yields CDR1 SEHNR and CDR2 FQNEAQ (reference sequence). V gave up 4 bases and J gave up 1 base, with 13 bases separating them. This CDR3 is 15 amino acids long. CDR3 protein: CASSSPSRGQETQYF. The CDR3 coding sequence is TGTGCCAGCAGCTCTCCTAGTCGGGGCCAAGAGACCCAGTACTTC.

The chain couples TRBV24-1 to TRBJ2-5; 8 bases are a match to TRBD1. Germline loops: CDR1 KGHDR, CDR2 SFDVKD. The V gene end was trimmed by 6 bases and the J gene end by 5 bases; junction bases not matched to a gene: 10. The CDR3 is 15 amino acids. The chain's CDR3 is CATSHYRGEVETQYF. CDR3 DNA: TGTGCCACCAGTCATTACAGGGGGGAGGTGGAGACCCAGTACTTC.

This clone was observed a handful of times. The chain recombines TRBV5-1 with TRBJ2-7, with D perhaps matching TRBD2 (5 bases). CDR3 length: 12 amino acids. The V end lost 7 bases, the J end lost 5 bases, and 13 bases lay between the germline ends. Germline V gives CDR1 SGHRS, CDR2 YFSETQ. The CDR3 here is CASALGSDEQYF. DNA of the CDR3: TGCGCCAGCGCGCTGGGGAGTGACGAGCAGTACTTC.

CDR3 in DNA: TGTGCCAGCAGCTTGAGAGTCCAAGAGACCCAGTACTTC. It encodes CASSLRVQETQYF. The rearrangement joins TRBV7-9 to TRBJ2-5; D is undetermined. V lost 3 bases and J 1 base, leaving 6 bases between the germline ends. The CDR3 consists of 13 residues. The germline gives CDR1 SEHNR, CDR2 FQNEAQ (reference sequence).

The V gene is TRBV6-2 or TRBV6-3, the J gene TRBJ1-1; 7 bases align to TRBD1. The CDR3 has 14 amino acids. Germline CDR1 and CDR2: MNHEY and SVGEGT. V was pared by 4 bases and J by 2 bases, with 4 bases of the junction left unmatched. CDR3 sequence (DNA): TGTGCCAGCAGTTGGGGACAGCGTAACACTGAAGCTTTCTTT. It yields the protein CASSWGQRNTEAFF.

This chain links TRBV10-1 with TRBJ2-3; possibly TRBD2 for D (5 bases). Between the trimmed V and J ends, which lost 4 bases and 3 bases, there was a span of 14 bases. The CDR3 runs to 15 residues. Germline CDR1 and CDR2: WNHNN and SYGVQD (reference sequence). The CDR3 protein is CASSVGILGTDTQYF. The CDR3 DNA reads TGCGCCAGCAGTGTCGGGATCCTTGGGACAGATACGCAGTATTTT.

The gene calls are TRBV6-2 or TRBV6-3 and TRBJ1-2, with D possibly being TRBD1 (5 bases). This CDR3 is built from 15 residues. V lost 5 bases and J 6 bases, leaving 19 bases between the germline ends. Germline V lookup: CDR1 MNHEY, CDR2 SVGEGT. The CDR3 region has the DNA TGTGCCAGCAGTGAGGAATTGGCAGGGCAACATGGCTACACCTTC. It encodes CASSEELAGQHGYTF.

The chain recombines TRBV6-5 with TRBJ1-1; TRBD1 might be the D (5 bases). The CDR3 runs to 12 residues. The ends were cut back, 8 bases at V and 5 bases at J, with 12 bases in the middle. CDR1 is MNHEY and CDR2 is SVGAGI in the germline V gene. CDR3 sequence: CASQGLRTEAFF. CDR3 DNA: TGTGCCAGCCAGGGATTAAGGACTGAAGCTTTCTTT.

About this clone: The junction departs from the called germline gene at one end, perhaps through a read error. The genes are TRBV12-3 or TRBV12-4 and TRBJ2-7; TRBD1 matches 9 bases. This CDR3 spans 13 amino acids. For the CDR3, the DNA is TGTGCCAGCAGGTTAGGGACAGGGCTCGAGCAGTACTTC. Protein product: CASRLGTGLEQYF.

The chain recombines TRBV30 with TRBJ2-7; 9 bases are a match to TRBD1. Germline CDR1 reads GTSNPN; CDR2 reads SVGIG (reference sequence). J was trimmed by 5 bases and V by 5 bases; bases with no gene match: 7. The CDR3 totals 13 residues. The DNA of the CDR3 is TGTGCCTGGTCAGGGACAGGGATACACGAGCAGTACTTC. Protein: CAWSGTGIHEQYF.

This clone was recorded only once. This sequence joins TRBV4-3 and TRBJ2-7; TRBD1 agrees at 7 bases. This CDR3 spans 15 amino acids. Germline trimming cut 4 bases from V and 2 bases from J; bases unmatched to any gene: 8. Germline V gene sequence: CDR1 LGHNA, CDR2 YSLEER. In DNA form, the CDR3 reads TGCGCCAGCAGCCGAGGGGGCGTTCGCCCCTACGAGCAGTACTTC. Its protein is CASSRGGVRPYEQYF.